The rows below give T cell receptor beta chains drawn from one sample of a study of molecular identifiers for immune sequencing clone quantification. TCRdb passed the PCR reads through MiXCR, listing each CDR3 protein once. The table shows around 460,000 distinct CDR3 sequences, with 25% occurring only once. Sequencing used naive CD8+ T cells from blood, with Jurkat cell RNA spiked in. Every receptor here comes from a human donor in good health. Some libraries in this study had Jurkat cell RNA spiked in. Both conserved end residues are part of each CDR3. Each record gives: J gene, clone size, CDR3 length, V gene, D gene, CDR3 DNA, CDR3 protein. D genes are given only for firm matches. Some rows mark clone size as missing; the rest say once, few, many or name a class of expanded clone.

TRBJ2-1,many,15,TRBV12-3/TRBV12-4,.,TGTGCCAGCAGTTTAGGCCTCACCTCCTACAATGAGCAGTTCTTC,CASSLGLTSYNEQFF
TRBJ2-3,.,15,TRBV28,TRBD2,TGTGCCAGTGGTCTAGCGGGAGGGGGCACAGATACGCAGTATTTT,CASGLAGGGTDTQYF
TRBJ1-2,many,14,TRBV2,.,TGTGCCAGCAGTCCAGGGTCGGCTAACTATGGCTACACCTTC,CASSPGSANYGYTF
TRBJ1-1,many,13,TRBV20-1,.,TGCAGTGCTAGTGACAGGTCCTTCAGTGAAGCTTTCTTT,CSASDRSFSEAFF
TRBJ2-2,once,16,TRBV27,.,TGTGCCAGCAGCTCTACAACCGGGCCTGGCACCGGGGGGCTGTTTTTT,CASSSTTGPGTGGLFF
TRBJ2-5,many,14,TRBV12-3/TRBV12-4,.,TGTGCCAGCAGCCGCGGGACAGCACAAGAGACCCAGTACTTC,CASSRGTAQETQYF
TRBJ2-5,few,12,TRBV30,.,TGTGCCCACGAGGGCCCACAAGAGACCCAGTACTTC,CAHEGPQETQYF
TRBJ2-3,.,14,TRBV6-2/TRBV6-3,TRBD2,TGTGCCAGCAGATCGTGGGAGGGCACAGATACGCATTATTTT,CASRSWEGTDTHYF
TRBJ2-3,.,13,TRBV20-1,.,TGCAGTACTAGAGATCAACACACAGATACGCAGTATTTT,CSTRDQHTDTQYF
TRBJ2-7,.,12,TRBV5-4,.,TGTGCCAGCAGCTTCAATCTCTTAGAGCAGTACTTC,CASSFNLLEQYF
TRBJ2-5,many,16,TRBV28,TRBD1,TGTGCCAGCAGTCCAACTGACAGGGGGTACCAAGAGACCCAGTACTTC,CASSPTDRGYQETQYF
TRBJ2-7,.,16,TRBV28,.,TGTGCCAGCAGTTCCCGTCGCACAGGGCCCACCTACGAGCAGTACTTC,CASSSRRTGPTYEQYF
TRBJ2-1,few,11,TRBV12-3/TRBV12-4,.,TGTGCCAGCAGCACTATGATTGAGCAGTTCTTC,CASSTMIEQFF
TRBJ2-7,many,15,TRBV28,.,TGTGCCAGCAGTTTACCCAGGTCAAGCTCCTACGAGCAGTACTTC,CASSLPRSSSYEQYF
TRBJ2-3,.,16,TRBV5-1,TRBD1,TGCGCCAGCAGTCCCAACCAGGGGGCAGGTACAGATACGCAGTATTTT,CASSPNQGAGTDTQYF
TRBJ1-1,many,13,TRBV9,.,TGTGCCAGCAGTATAGGGGGGAACACTGAAGCTTTCTTT,CASSIGGNTEAFF
TRBJ1-1,many,15,TRBV29-1,.,TGCAGCGTTGAACCCCCACTCAATAGGAACACTGAAGCTTTCTTT,CSVEPPLNRNTEAFF
TRBJ2-7,.,16,TRBV7-9,.,TGTGTCAGCAGCCGTACCTTCGGGCAGGAATCCTACGAGCAGTACTTC,CVSSRTFGQESYEQYF
TRBJ2-3,few,14,TRBV7-6,.,TGTGCCAGCAGCACTACGTGGGGCACAGATACGCAGTATTTT,CASSTTWGTDTQYF
TRBJ2-5,.,19,TRBV6-2/TRBV6-3,TRBD2,TGTGCCAGCAGTCACAGGACTAGCGGGGGGACTTTGTACCAAGAGACCCAGTACTTC,CASSHRTSGGTLYQETQYF
TRBJ1-2,.,14,TRBV9,.,TGTGCCAGCAGCGTGACCGGAGCTAACTATGGCTACACCTTC,CASSVTGANYGYTF
TRBJ2-5,many,16,TRBV5-1,TRBD2,TGCGCCAGCAGCTCATGGACTAGCGGGATTCAAGAGACCCAGTACTTC,CASSSWTSGIQETQYF
TRBJ2-1,few,14,TRBV25-1,.,TGTGCCAGCAGTGAATTTCGGGGTACGAATGAGCAGTTCTTC,CASSEFRGTNEQFF
TRBJ2-3,many,17,TRBV11-2,TRBD2,TGTGCCAGCAGCTTTCGGTTAGCGGGAGGTCGGGGAGATACGCAGTATTTT,CASSFRLAGGRGDTQYF
TRBJ2-7,once,14,TRBV4-2,TRBD2,TGTGCCCGCAGCCCGGGACTAGTAGGCTACGAGCAGTACTTC,CARSPGLVGYEQYF
TRBJ1-1,.,15,TRBV7-9,.,TGTGCCAGCAGCTTAGCCTTAGGGACGGCAACTGAAGCTTTCTTT,CASSLALGTATEAFF
TRBJ1-5,.,13,TRBV6-6,.,TGTGCCAGCAGTTACTCCCTGGGGACGTACCAGCATTTT,CASSYSLGTYQHF
TRBJ2-1,few,19,TRBV7-6,.,TGTGCCAGCAGCTTCCGCTCGTGGGCTACGACAGGCCCGTACAATGAGCAGTTCTTC,CASSFRSWATTGPYNEQFF
TRBJ2-7,few,17,TRBV20-1,TRBD2,TGCAGTGCTAGAGGTTCGGAAGCGGGGGGGCCGGGGTACGAGCAGTACTTC,CSARGSEAGGPGYEQYF
TRBJ1-5,.,15,TRBV9,TRBD1,TGTGCCAGCAGCCTGGATGGGACAGTTAATCAGCCCCAGCATTTT,CASSLDGTVNQPQHF
TRBJ1-1,many,13,TRBV4-3,.,TGCGCCAGCAGCCAAGATCGGGCTTCTGAAGCTTTCTTT,CASSQDRASEAFF
TRBJ2-7,.,16,TRBV4-3,TRBD2,TGCGCCAGCAGCCAAGAGGTTAGCGGGAGGGCTTACGAGCAGTACTTC,CASSQEVSGRAYEQYF
TRBJ2-7,few,17,TRBV7-9,.,TGTGCCAGCAGCTTAGCCGCCGGGGCAGGCAATTCCTACGAGCAGTACTTC,CASSLAAGAGNSYEQYF
TRBJ1-2,many,12,TRBV14,.,TGTGCCAGCAGCCAAGCGAGTTATGGCTACACCTTC,CASSQASYGYTF
TRBJ1-5,few,12,TRBV12-3/TRBV12-4,.,TGTGCCAGCAGTTACGGACCCCAACAATTAGCTTTT,CASSYGPQQLAF
TRBJ2-7,.,16,TRBV4-3,TRBD2,TGCGCCAGCAGCCAAGACTCTAGCGGGGGTCCCTACGAGCAGTACTTC,CASSQDSSGGPYEQYF
TRBJ2-3,many,14,TRBV5-5,.,TGTGCCAGCAGTAATTGGGGGAGCACAGATACGCAGTATTTT,CASSNWGSTDTQYF
TRBJ2-1,few,12,TRBV7-9,.,TGTGCCAGCAGCCCTTACTACAATGAGCAGTTCTTC,CASSPYYNEQFF
TRBJ2-7,many,13,TRBV7-2,.,TGTGCCAGCAGCTCCTACAGGGCCTACGAGCAGTACTTC,CASSSYRAYEQYF
TRBJ1-4,.,15,TRBV27,.,TGTGCCAGCAGTTTCGTCAGGGCGCAGAGGGAAAAACTGTTTTTT,CASSFVRAQREKLFF
TRBJ1-5,few,15,TRBV19,.,TGTGCCAGTACCACCGGCTCCCGGGGCAATCAGCCCCAGCATTTT,CASTTGSRGNQPQHF
TRBJ2-7,many,13,TRBV4-2,.,TGTGCCAGCAGCCATAACAGAGACTACGAGCAGTACTTC,CASSHNRDYEQYF
TRBJ2-3,few,15,TRBV7-9,TRBD1,TGTGCCAGCAGCTTCGGGACAGGGCACACAGATACGCAGTATTTT,CASSFGTGHTDTQYF
TRBJ2-4,few,12,TRBV6-1,.,TGTGCCAGCACCTATCTCTGGGACATTCAGTACTTC,CASTYLWDIQYF
TRBJ1-5,.,17,TRBV6-2/TRBV6-3,.,TGTGCCAGCACTAATACCCCCTCCACAGGAGGCAATCAGCCCCAGCATTTT,CASTNTPSTGGNQPQHF
TRBJ2-2,few,15,TRBV5-3,.,TGTGCCAGCAGCCCTGGAACAGGGCACACCGGGGAGCTGTTTTTT,CASSPGTGHTGELFF
TRBJ1-1,.,16,TRBV20-1,.,TGCAGTGCTAGCGAAGGAACCCGCGGGTTCCGGACTGAAGCTTTCTTT,CSASEGTRGFRTEAFF
TRBJ2-7,many,18,TRBV5-6,TRBD2,TGTGCCAGCAGAGCTCGACGGACTAGCGGGAGCCCAGCCTACGAGCAGTACTTC,CASRARRTSGSPAYEQYF
TRBJ2-3,.,13,TRBV20-1,.,TGCACTGCTAGAGGGACGTTAACAGATACGCAGTATTTT,CTARGTLTDTQYF
TRBJ1-5,many,17,TRBV5-1,.,TGCGCCAGCGGAATAATCGCCGGGACGGATGAAAATCAGCCCCAGCATTTT,CASGIIAGTDENQPQHF
TRBJ1-2,few,15,TRBV7-8,.,TGTGCCAGCAGCTTATATTGGACACCTGAGCTAGGCTACACCTTC,CASSLYWTPELGYTF
TRBJ2-7,.,13,TRBV7-9,.,TGTGCCAGCAGCTCCGGGATCCCCTACGAGCAGTACTTC,CASSSGIPYEQYF
TRBJ2-1,.,13,TRBV7-9,.,TGTGCCAGCAGCGAAACACACGGGACAAAGGAGTTCTTC,CASSETHGTKEFF
TRBJ1-5,few,16,TRBV19,TRBD1,TGTGCCAGTAGATTAGGCAGGGGGGTCAACAATCAGCCCCAGCATTTT,CASRLGRGVNNQPQHF
TRBJ2-3,many,15,TRBV4-1,.,TGCGCCAGCAGCCAAGATATGCGGAGCGGGGATACGCAGTATTTT,CASSQDMRSGDTQYF
TRBJ2-4,.,14,TRBV5-6,.,TGTGCCAGCAGCTTGGAGATAGCCAAAAACATTCAGTACTTC,CASSLEIAKNIQYF
TRBJ2-7,.,14,TRBV6-5,TRBD1,TGTGCCAGCAGTAAACAGGGGGCGTTTTACGAGCAGTACTTC,CASSKQGAFYEQYF
TRBJ2-1,.,12,TRBV4-1,.,TGCGCCAGCAGCCCAACTAGTGATGAGCAGATCTTC,CASSPTSDEQIF
TRBJ1-6,many,14,TRBV4-3,TRBD1,TGCGCCAGCAGCCACGGACAGGGTGGATCACCCCTCCACTTT,CASSHGQGGSPLHF
TRBJ2-5,many,11,TRBV25-1,.,TGTGCCAGCCGAGGTGGCGAGACCCAGTACTTC,CASRGGETQYF